Listed here are 27 T cell receptor beta chains from one sample, sequenced in a study of blood T cell repertoires in COVID-19. The data were produced by immunoSEQ multiplex PCR, yet TCRdb's version contains in-frame clones alone and is incomplete. The table has some 490,000 clones, 80% to 90% seen once. Sequenced material: PBMCs or T cells enriched from blood (not recorded which). These receptors came from an older woman who had recovered from COVID-19.

This chain uses TRBV4-2 with TRBJ2-7, with 7 positions matching TRBD1. The V segment lost 2 bases and the J segment 5 bases; nucleotides outside the gene matches: 3. The CDR3 length is 13 residues. Germline V gene data show CDR1 as LGHNA and CDR2 as YNFKEQ. Written as DNA, the CDR3 is TGTGCCAGCAGCCAACGAACAGGGGACGAGCAGTACGTC. Encoded protein: CASSQRTGDEQYV.

The chain carries TRBV24-1 and TRBJ2-7, with TRBD2 matching 7 bases. The V segment lost 4 bases and the J segment 6 bases; nucleotides outside the gene matches: 5. The CDR3 covers 13 residues. The germline V gene encodes CDR1 KGHDR and CDR2 SFDVKD. CDR3 residues: CATSDPPGGEQYF. The CDR3 DNA sequence: TGTGCCACCAGTGACCCCCCGGGGGGCGAGCAGTACTTC.

The chain combines TRBV10-1 with TRBJ2-1; the match to TRBD2 covers 12 bases. V was clipped by 0 bases and J by 4 bases; unmatched bases: 22. The CDR3 is made up of 23 amino acids. In germline, CDR1 is WNHNN, CDR2 SYGVQD (reference sequence). For the CDR3, the DNA is TGCGCCAGCAGTGAGTCTGGACTTCGGAACCGGACTAGCGGGGCCGTAGGATACAATGAGCAGTTCTTC. Its translation: CASSESGLRNRTSGAVGYNEQFF.

This clone was observed once. The CDR3 region is CAWSVGPGGGEKLFF. The CDR3 DNA reads TGTGCCTGGAGTGTAGGTCCCGGGGGTGGTGAAAAACTGTTTTTT. J is TRBJ1-4 and V is TRBV30; possibly TRBD1 for D (5 bases). With 0 bases removed from V and 7 bases from J, the gap between germline ends came to 15 bases. Germline assignment: CDR1 GTSNPN and CDR2 SVGIG (reference sequence). The CDR3 sequence is 15 residues long.

This rearrangement joins TRBV20-1 to TRBJ1-4, with a tentative D call TRBD1 (5 bases). Germline values: CDR1 DFQATT, CDR2 SNEGSKA (reference sequence). This CDR3 has 11 residues. Between the trimmed V and J ends, which lost 7 bases and 6 bases, there was a span of 9 bases. This CDR3 reads CSVQDHEKLFF. As DNA, the CDR3 is TGCAGTGTACAGGATCATGAAAAACTGTTTTTT.

The chain uses TRBV25-1 and TRBJ1-4, with a weak D call TRBD1 (6 bases). Between the trimmed V and J ends, which lost 3 bases and 6 bases, there was a span of 11 bases. Germline CDR1 reads MGHDK; CDR2 reads SYGVNS. The length of the CDR3 is 14 residues. CDR3 residues: CASSEPGGHEKLFF. CDR3 bases: TGTGCCAGCAGTGAGCCGGGGGGCCATGAAAAACTGTTTTTT.

The V call is TRBV24-1, the J call TRBJ2-3, with 9 bases aligning to TRBD1. V shed 6 bases and J 4 bases; nucleotides not matched to a gene: 10. Germline V gene data show CDR1 as KGHDR and CDR2 as SFDVKD. There are 16 residues in the CDR3. CDR3 DNA sequence: TGTGCCACCAGTATTCCGACAGGGGGTAGCCCAGATACGCAGTATTTT. This codes for CATSIPTGGSPDTQYF.

In nucleotides, the CDR3 is TGTGCCAGCAGTGGCCCTGGGACAGTCGGTTTGGGCTACGAGCAGTACTTC. Translated, it gives CASSGPGTVGLGYEQYF. V is TRBV6-1 and J is TRBJ2-7; the match to TRBD1 covers 7 bases. This CDR3 region has 17 residues. V lost 4 bases, J lost 3 bases, and 15 bases stayed unmatched. The V gene's germline CDR1 is MNHNS and CDR2 SASEGT.

The rearrangement links TRBV15 to TRBJ2-5; perhaps TRBD2 as D (6 bases). With 2 bases removed from V and 4 bases from J, the gap between germline ends came to 14 bases. From germline, CDR1 is LNHNV and CDR2 YYDKDF (reference sequence). This CDR3 comprises 15 residues. This CDR3 is CATSRSSGLGETQYF. The DNA of the CDR3 is TGTGCCACCAGCAGATCCTCGGGACTGGGAGAGACCCAGTACTTC.

This chain uses TRBV19 with TRBJ2-6; TRBD2 matches at 7 bases. The germline CDR1 and CDR2 sequences are LNHDA and SQIVND (reference sequence). Trimming removed 3 bases from V and 2 bases from J; junction bases left unmatched: 7. The CDR3 runs to 17 residues. CDR3 protein: CASSISTSVAGANVLTF. The CDR3, as DNA: TGTGCCAGTAGTATTAGCACTAGCGTGGCTGGGGCCAACGTCCTGACTTTC.

This chain connects TRBV4-2 to TRBJ2-3; 7 nucleotides line up with TRBD2. Germline V CDR1 and CDR2: LGHNA, YNFKEQ. The CDR3 loop spans 14 amino acids. J was trimmed by 2 bases and V by 4 bases; bases with no gene match: 3. The CDR3 protein is CASSLGGDTDTQYF. The CDR3 coding sequence is TGTGCCAGCAGCCTGGGGGGGGACACAGATACGCAGTATTTT.

The rearrangement uses TRBV18 and TRBJ2-1; a possible D gene is TRBD1 (6 bases). V lost 4 bases and J 9 bases, leaving 19 bases between the germline ends. This CDR3 has 15 residues. The V gene's germline CDR1 is KGHSH and CDR2 LQKENI. CDR3 loop: CASSLAGTYYFEQFF. CDR3 nucleotide sequence: TGTGCCAGCTCACTGGCCGGGACATATTACTTTGAGCAGTTCTTC.

The table lists this clone with a count of one. This sample includes further DNA sequences coding for the same CDR3. V gene TRBV28 combines with J gene TRBJ2-5; D call uncertain. The CDR3 spans 11 residues. Between the trimmed V and J ends, which lost 3 bases and 5 bases, there was a span of 4 bases. CDR1 and CDR2 from the germline V gene are MDHEN and SYDVKM. The DNA of the CDR3 is TGTGCCAGCAGTTTGCGGGAGACCCAGTACTTC. It encodes CASSLRETQYF.

The chain joins TRBV6-6 to TRBJ1-5; 8 nucleotides agree with TRBD1. The junction had 15 bases not matched to a gene; V was cut back by 5 bases and J by 6 bases. Germline V gene sequence: CDR1 MNHNY, CDR2 SVGAGI (reference sequence). The CDR3 covers 17 residues. CDR3 in amino acids: CASSPTRQGPYLQPQHF. Here the CDR3 DNA reads TGTGCCAGCAGTCCAACCCGACAGGGGCCCTATCTTCAGCCCCAGCATTTT.

This chain connects TRBV6-6 to TRBJ2-6, with D maybe TRBD2 (6 bases). Trimming shortened V by 5 bases and J by 4 bases, and 18 bases separated the two germline ends. Per the germline V gene, CDR1 is MNHNY and CDR2 is SVGAGI (reference sequence). This CDR3 region has 17 residues. The CDR3 nucleotides read TGTGCCAGCAGTCGTCTAACTCGGGACTCCGGGGCCAACGTCCTGACTTTC. This sequence encodes CASSRLTRDSGANVLTF.

This clone was found a few times. DNA for the CDR3: TGTGCCAGCAGCTTGAGAGACTACAGACGCACAGATACGCAGTATTTT. This encodes CASSLRDYRRTDTQYF. V is TRBV5-4 and J is TRBJ2-3, with a weak D call TRBD2 (5 bases). Per germline, CDR1 SGHNT and CDR2 YYREEE (reference sequence). The CDR3 runs to 16 residues. Trimming cost V 1 base and J 1 base, with 13 bases left between them.

V and J are TRBV24-1 and TRBJ1-5, with 11 bases identical to TRBD1. This CDR3 contains 16 residues. The J segment lost 7 bases and the V segment lost 3 bases, leaving 7 bases of the junction unmatched. Germline CDR1 KGHDR, CDR2 SFDVKD. As DNA, the CDR3 is TGTGCCACCAGTGATGCTGGACAGGGGGCAAAGCAGCCCCAGCATTTT. It yields the protein CATSDAGQGAKQPQHF.

The rearrangement links TRBV12-5 to TRBJ2-2; TRBD1 is a possible D gene (5 bases). CDR3 length equals 15 residues. Between the trimmed V and J ends, which lost 7 bases and 1 base, there was a span of 13 bases. The germline gives CDR1 LGHNT, CDR2 FRNRAP. The CDR3 DNA reads as TGTGCTAGTGCCTCTCAGGGCTTGAACACCGGGGAGCTGTTTTTT. Amino acid sequence: CASASQGLNTGELFF.

The V and J genes are TRBV5-1 and TRBJ1-2; D might be TRBD1 (5 bases). Trimming removed 0 bases from V and 3 bases from J, with 6 bases in between. Germline CDR1 is SGHRS and CDR2 is YFSETQ. CDR3 length: 13 amino acids. DNA for the CDR3: TGCGCCAGCAGCTTGGCCAGGGACTATGGCTACACCTTC. Its translation: CASSLARDYGYTF.

The chain couples TRBV24-1 to TRBJ2-1; D is unresolved. Germline V gives CDR1 KGHDR, CDR2 SFDVKD. The germline V and J ends were trimmed by 5 bases and 3 bases, with 4 bases remaining between them. The CDR3 loop spans 12 amino acids. The CDR3 sequence is CATSAGYNEQFF. CDR3 sequence (DNA): TGTGCCACCAGTGCAGGCTACAATGAGCAGTTCTTC.

V gene TRBV27 combines with J gene TRBJ2-5, with 8 bases fitting TRBD1. CDR1 and CDR2 from the germline V gene are MNHEY and SMNVEV (reference sequence). CDR3 length: 16 amino acids. Losses at the gene ends were 5 bases for V and 5 bases for J; bases not matched to a gene: 13. The CDR3 protein is CASSPPGGRLQETQYF. In DNA form, the CDR3 reads TGTGCCAGCAGTCCTCCAGGGGGCCGGTTGCAGGAGACCCAGTACTTC.

The chain is built from TRBV7-8 and TRBJ2-2; 7 bases align to TRBD2. CDR1 and CDR2 (germline): SGHVS, FQNEAQ. The CDR3 length is 17 residues. Germline trimming cut 4 bases from V and 2 bases from J; bases unmatched to any gene: 10. CDR3 loop: CASSWAAGLDNTGELFF. CDR3 nucleotides: TGTGCCAGCAGCTGGGCAGCGGGGCTAGATAACACCGGGGAGCTGTTTTTT.

DNA for the CDR3: TGTGCCAGCAGTTACTGGTCAGAAGAGACCCAGTACTTC. Its translation is CASSYWSEETQYF. The J gene is TRBJ2-5, the V gene TRBV6-5; D is uncertain. Germline CDR1 is MNHEY and CDR2 is SVGAGI. Trimming removed 1 base from V and 3 bases from J, with 6 bases in between. CDR3 length: 13 amino acids.

The gene calls are TRBV4-2 and TRBJ1-6, with 10 bases lining up with TRBD1. J gave up 12 bases and V 0 bases, and 5 bases lay outside the gene matches. CDR3 size: 15 residues. Per the germline V gene, CDR1 is LGHNA and CDR2 is YNFKEQ. The CDR3 reads CASSQEGQGGRPLHF. CDR3 sequence (DNA): TGTGCCAGCAGCCAAGAAGGACAGGGGGGGCGACCCCTCCACTTT.

The rearrangement joins TRBV5-1 to TRBJ1-4, with a weak D call TRBD1 (6 bases). Germline CDR1 and CDR2: SGHRS and YFSETQ. The CDR3 consists of 15 residues. Trimming removed 0 bases at V and 5 bases at J, with 11 bases between. The CDR3, as DNA: TGCGCCAGCAGCTTGGAACAGGGACCGAATGAAAAACTGTTTTTT. As protein: CASSLEQGPNEKLFF.

The chain joins TRBV11-3 to TRBJ1-1; 7 nucleotides align to TRBD1. The germline V gene has CDR1 SGHNT and CDR2 YENEEA. V gave up 4 bases and J gave up 11 bases; unmatched junction bases: 7. The CDR3 is 12 residues long. CDR3 in DNA: TGTGCCAGCAGCTCCAGGGACAGCAGGGCTTTCTTT. This codes for CASSSRDSRAFF.

This clone is a singleton in its sample. V is TRBV6-5 and J is TRBJ2-7; 8 bases map to TRBD1. Germline V gene data show CDR1 as MNHEY and CDR2 as SVGAGI. The V and J ends lost 2 bases and 5 bases, in that order; junction bases with no gene match: 11. The CDR3 is made up of 16 amino acids. The CDR3 nucleotides read TGTGCCAGCAGTTACGGACCTAGGACAGGGACGGACGAGCAGTACTTC. Encoded protein: CASSYGPRTGTDEQYF.